In its sample, the clone carrying this T cell receptor beta chain was seen a few times. Antigen: not known. What was sequenced were expressed TCRB transcripts, since all of the isolated RNA had been reverse transcribed. Several million reads were obtained on average from naive, central memory and regulatory T cell samples. Clones were sequenced by immunoSEQ multiplex PCR, and TCRdb holds only the in-frame ones, with some missing. Of 600,000 or so clones listed, 9.5% to 15% are singletons. Germline CDR1 and CDR2: SGDLS and YYNGEE. Trimming pared 6 bases from V and 6 bases from J, leaving 11 bases between. CDR3 size: 12 residues. These data come from a study of beta chain features in type 1 diabetes. As for the study in general: Healthy donors and patients showed comparable age, gender and cell yields. Study-level points and caveats: More deletions and fewer insertions at VDJ junctions were seen in type 1 diabetes patients. All four CD4+ subsets from Type 1 diabetes patients carried moderately but significantly shorter TCRB CDR3s.

The sequence derives from a man aged 25 to 40 with type 1 diabetes. This rearrangement joins TRBV9 to TRBJ2-3, with D perhaps being TRBD1 or TRBD2 (5 bases each). Material: naive CD4+ T cells from blood. The CDR3 protein is CASTGAGDTQYF. In nucleotides, the CDR3 is TGTGCCAGCACCGGGGCCGGGGATACGCAGTATTTT.